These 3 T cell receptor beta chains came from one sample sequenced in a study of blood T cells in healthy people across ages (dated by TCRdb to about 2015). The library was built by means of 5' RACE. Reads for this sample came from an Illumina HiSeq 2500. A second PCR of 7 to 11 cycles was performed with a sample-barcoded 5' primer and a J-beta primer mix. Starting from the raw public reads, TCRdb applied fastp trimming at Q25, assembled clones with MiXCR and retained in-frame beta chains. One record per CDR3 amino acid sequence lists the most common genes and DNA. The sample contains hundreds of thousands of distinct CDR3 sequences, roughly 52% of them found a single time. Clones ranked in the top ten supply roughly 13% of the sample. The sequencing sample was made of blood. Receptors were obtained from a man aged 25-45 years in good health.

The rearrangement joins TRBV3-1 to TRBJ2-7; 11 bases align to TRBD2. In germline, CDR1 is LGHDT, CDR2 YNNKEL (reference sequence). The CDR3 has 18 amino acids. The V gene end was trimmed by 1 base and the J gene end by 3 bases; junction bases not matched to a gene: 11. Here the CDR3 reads CASSQGLAGGPRIYEQYF. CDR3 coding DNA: TGTGCCAGCAGCCAAGGGCTAGCGGGGGGTCCACGCATCTACGAGCAGTACTTC.

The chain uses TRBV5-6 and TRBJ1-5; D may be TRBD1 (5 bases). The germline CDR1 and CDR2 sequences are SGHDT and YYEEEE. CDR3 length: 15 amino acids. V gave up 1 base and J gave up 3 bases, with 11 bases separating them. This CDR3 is CASSLLGRTNQPQHF. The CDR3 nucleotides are TGTGCCAGCAGCTTGTTGGGACGGACCAATCAGCCCCAGCATTTT.

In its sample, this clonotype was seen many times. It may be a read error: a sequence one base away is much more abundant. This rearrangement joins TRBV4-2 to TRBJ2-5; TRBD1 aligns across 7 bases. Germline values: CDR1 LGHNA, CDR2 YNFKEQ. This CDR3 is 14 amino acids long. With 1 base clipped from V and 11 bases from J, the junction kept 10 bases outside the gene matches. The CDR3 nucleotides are TGTGCCAGCAGCCAAGGAGACAGGGACAATGAGCAGTACTTC. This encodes CASSQGDRDNEQYF.